This is a list of T cell receptor beta chains from one sample in a study of T-cell reconstitution after alpha-beta-depleted transplantation in children. TCRdb independently ran MiXCR on the PCR reads; one entry per CDR3 protein. This table holds 200,000 to 250,000 distinct CDR3 sequences, roughly 8% found once. The specimen comprised PBMCs, mostly from graft donor cells, sampled 180 days after TCRalphabeta/CD19-depleted stem cell transplant. The receptors here all came from a male patient under 18 who had a stem cell transplant for acute lymphoblastic leukemia, so the T cells may come from the graft donor. Both conserved end residues are part of each CDR3. D genes are given only for firm matches. Some rows have no size entry. The others give once, few or many, or a class for an expanded clone.

D	V	J	size	CDR3	DNA
.	TRBV24-1	TRBJ1-5	many	CATSVSSNQPQHF	TGTGCCACCAGTGTAAGTAGCAATCAGCCCCAGCATTTT
.	TRBV7-8	TRBJ2-1	many	CASIARTRSYNEQFF	TGTGCCAGCATCGCCCGGACACGCTCCTACAATGAGCAGTTCTTC
TRBD2	TRBV11-1	TRBJ2-1	many	CASSFSGTGYNEQFF	TGTGCCAGCAGCTTTAGCGGGACTGGATACAATGAGCAGTTCTTC
TRBD1	TRBV10-2	TRBJ1-1	many	CASSDRAGGRTEAFF	TGCGCCAGCAGTGATAGGGCAGGGGGGAGGACTGAAGCTTTCTTT
.	TRBV6-1	TRBJ2-6	.	CASTPTGANVLTF	TGTGCCAGCACCCCCACTGGGGCCAACGTCCTGACTTTC
.	TRBV5-6	TRBJ2-7	.	CASSLGFGGQLGQYF	TGTGCCAGCAGCTTGGGATTCGGGGGTCAGCTGGGGCAGTACTTC
.	TRBV3-1	TRBJ2-1	many	CASSRQGGGSYNEQFF	TGTGCCAGCAGCCGCCAGGGAGGCGGCTCCTACAATGAGCAGTTCTTC
TRBD1	TRBV20-1	TRBJ2-1	few	CSVRPGQGWPGQFF	TGCAGTGTTCGACCGGGACAGGGTTGGCCTGGGCAGTTCTTC
.	TRBV6-5	TRBJ1-6	many	CASSYSRSSSYNSPLHF	TGTGCCAGCAGTTACTCGAGGTCGAGCTCCTATAATTCACCCCTCCACTTT
.	TRBV6-5	TRBJ2-3	many	CASSPNGIGQYF	TGTGCCAGCAGCCCCAATGGGATTGGGCAGTATTTT
.	TRBV7-2	TRBJ2-6	many	CASSFERANVLTF	TGTGCCAGCAGCTTTGAGCGGGCCAACGTCCTGACTTTC
TRBD1	TRBV12-3/TRBV12-4	TRBJ1-2	many	CASSLKGDSRYGYTF	TGTGCCAGCAGTTTAAAAGGGGACAGTCGATATGGCTACACCTTC
.	TRBV28	TRBJ2-5	many	CASTLGQGWEETQYF	TGTGCCAGCACGTTGGGGCAGGGGTGGGAAGAGACCCAGTACTTC
.	TRBV7-2	TRBJ1-1	many	CASSSHYTEAFF	TGTGCCAGCAGCTCCCATTACACTGAAGCTTTCTTT
.	TRBV9	TRBJ1-1	many	CASSVGIIGHKNTEAFF	TGTGCCAGCAGCGTAGGGATAATTGGACACAAGAACACTGAAGCTTTCTTT
.	TRBV20-1	TRBJ2-7	many	CSAPGLSYTGQYF	TGCAGTGCTCCCGGGCTCTCCTATACGGGACAGTACTTC
.	TRBV7-8	TRBJ1-2	few	CASSLEDGGAVGYTF	TGTGCCAGCAGCTTAGAGGATGGGGGCGCGGTTGGCTACACCTTC
.	TRBV3-1	TRBJ2-2	many	CASSGRDYTGELFF	TGTGCCAGCAGCGGCAGGGATTACACCGGGGAGCTGTTTTTT
TRBD2	TRBV6-1	TRBJ2-7	many	CASSFTGTSGYASYEQYF	TGTGCCAGCAGCTTCACCGGGACTAGCGGCTATGCGTCCTACGAGCAGTACTTC
.	TRBV10-3	TRBJ2-7	many	CAIREPGPGAEGQYF	TGTGCCATCAGGGAACCGGGCCCCGGGGCGGAGGGGCAGTACTTC
.	TRBV12-3/TRBV12-4	TRBJ1-5	many	CASSLGRAGNQPQHF	TGTGCCAGCAGTTTGGGAAGGGCTGGCAATCAGCCCCAGCATTTT
.	TRBV5-1	TRBJ2-4	many	CASSLGGPADIQYF	TGCGCCAGCAGCTTGGGGGGACCAGCGGACATTCAGTACTTC
.	TRBV28	TRBJ2-7	.	CASSFKPGTLRSYEQYF	TGTGCCAGCAGTTTTAAGCCCGGGACGCTTCGCTCCTACGAGCAGTACTTC
.	TRBV28	TRBJ1-5	many	CASSFGGPLQPQHF	TGTGCCAGCAGTTTCGGGGGGCCTCTTCAGCCCCAGCATTTT
TRBD1	TRBV7-9	TRBJ2-7	many	CASSSLAGQGVVYEQYF	TGTGCCAGCAGCTCCCTGGCTGGACAGGGGGTCGTCTACGAGCAGTACTTC
.	TRBV7-8	TRBJ1-5	many	CASSLAGYGQPQHF	TGTGCCAGCAGCTTAGCGGGGTATGGTCAGCCCCAGCATTTT
.	TRBV28	TRBJ1-2	many	CASSFGNLFNYGYTF	TGTGCCAGCAGTTTCGGCAATCTCTTTAACTATGGCTACACCTTC
.	TRBV7-2	TRBJ1-2	many	CASSSRFRIVKGYTF	TGTGCCAGCAGCTCCCGTTTCCGTATCGTTAAGGGCTACACCTTC
.	TRBV9	TRBJ2-3	many	CASGSTQYF	TGTGCCAGCGGGAGTACGCAGTATTTT
.	TRBV3-1	TRBJ1-5	many	CASSQSNRGQPQHF	TGTGCCAGCAGCCAGTCCAACCGGGGTCAGCCCCAGCATTTT
TRBD1	TRBV7-9	TRBJ2-7	many	CASSLGGTGICYEQYF	TGTGCCAGCAGCTTAGGTGGGACAGGGATTTGCTACGAGCAGTACTTC
.	TRBV24-1	TRBJ2-1	many	CATSPHGGPTYNEQFF	TGTGCCACCAGCCCCCACGGCGGCCCAACCTACAATGAGCAGTTCTTC
TRBD1	TRBV9	TRBJ2-1	many	CASSGPGQGGNEQFF	TGTGCCAGCAGCGGACCGGGACAGGGTGGCAATGAGCAGTTCTTC
TRBD2	TRBV29-1	TRBJ2-2	many	CSALAGGPDGELFF	TGCAGCGCCTTAGCGGGGGGGCCTGACGGGGAGCTGTTTTTT
.	TRBV11-1	TRBJ2-5	.	CASSHLTELQETQYF	TGTGCCAGCAGCCATTTAACAGAGCTTCAAGAGACCCAGTACTTC
.	TRBV29-1	TRBJ2-7	many	CSVAGTPYEQYF	TGCAGCGTTGCAGGGACACCCTACGAGCAGTACTTC
.	TRBV12-3/TRBV12-4	TRBJ1-2	many	CASSPLGGQGGYTF	TGTGCCAGCAGTCCCCTCGGGGGGCAGGGCGGCTACACCTTC
TRBD1	TRBV27	TRBJ1-1	.	CASSPRTGDGAFF	TGTGCCAGCAGTCCCAGGACAGGGGACGGAGCTTTCTTT
.	TRBV20-1	TRBJ1-6	many	CSARAAGNYNSPLHF	TGCAGTGCTAGAGCGGCCGGAAACTATAATTCACCCCTCCACTTT
TRBD2	TRBV20-1	TRBJ2-7	many	CSARDSSGVFEQYF	TGCAGTGCTAGAGATTCGAGCGGGGTCTTCGAGCAGTACTTC